This T cell receptor beta chain was found in a study of early T cells in non-severe SARS-CoV-2 infection. In TCRdb, the 5' RACE reads were re-called with MiXCR into one record per CDR3 protein. Of tens of thousands of distinct CDR3 sequences listed, over 9% were seen once; the top ten hold just over 6.5%. The CDR3 contains 16 residues. The origin of this receptor is an adult who was a healthcare worker with PCR-confirmed SARS-CoV-2 infection or an uninfected control (not recorded which). The sample was whole blood. The chain links TRBV21-1 to TRBJ2-4; no check of the table's D call, TRBD1, against the DNA was made. TRBV21-1 is marked as a pseudogene. The CDR3 DNA follows: TGTGCCAGCACCCCTGGGGGCTGGCTAGCCAAAAACATTCAGTACTTC. As protein: CASTPGGWLAKNIQYF.